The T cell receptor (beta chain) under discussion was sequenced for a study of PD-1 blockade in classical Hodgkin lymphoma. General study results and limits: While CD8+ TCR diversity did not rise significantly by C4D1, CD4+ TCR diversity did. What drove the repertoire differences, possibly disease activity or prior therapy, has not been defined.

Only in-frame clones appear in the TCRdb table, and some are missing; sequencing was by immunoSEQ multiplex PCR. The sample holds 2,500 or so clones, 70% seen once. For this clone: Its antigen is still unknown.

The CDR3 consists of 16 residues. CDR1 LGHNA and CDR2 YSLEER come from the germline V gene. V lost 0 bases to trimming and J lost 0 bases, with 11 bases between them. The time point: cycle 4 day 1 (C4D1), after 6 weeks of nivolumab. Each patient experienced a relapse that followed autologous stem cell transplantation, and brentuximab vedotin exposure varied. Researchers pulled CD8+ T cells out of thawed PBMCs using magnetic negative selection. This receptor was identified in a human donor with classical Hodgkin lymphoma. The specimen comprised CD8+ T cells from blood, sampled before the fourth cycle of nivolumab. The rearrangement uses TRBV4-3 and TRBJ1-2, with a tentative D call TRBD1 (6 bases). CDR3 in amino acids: CASSQDWTDTNYGYTF. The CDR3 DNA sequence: TGCGCCAGCAGCCAAGATTGGACAGATACTAACTATGGCTACACCTTC.